The entry that follows covers one T cell receptor beta chain sequence. Germline V gene lookup returns CDR1 DFQATT and CDR2 SNEGSKA (reference sequence). Trimming at V came to 1 base and at J to 9 bases, leaving 14 bases not matched to a gene. The CDR3 has 17 residues. TCR alpha and TCR beta cDNA libraries with sample barcodes and UMIs came from 5'RACE using constant-segment primers. Each CDR3 protein is one row after TCRdb ran MiXCR on the 5' RACE reads. The sample lists 65,000 to 95,000 distinct CDR3 sequences, roughly 13% occurring once. The data originate from a study of T-cell memory formation after mild COVID-19.

The material sequenced was PBMCs or a T cell subset sorted from them (not recorded which). This receptor was identified in a man aged 18 to 30 who had mild COVID-19 (a few samples of this study predate the infection). Cell type and time point are not known. This sequence joins TRBV20-1 and TRBJ1-6; TRBD1 matches 8 bases. The CDR3 reads CSARVPGSDRAGSPLHF. CDR3 sequence (DNA): TGCAGTGCTAGAGTGCCCGGATCGGACAGGGCAGGTTCACCCCTCCACTTT.